The present T cell receptor (beta chain) was sequenced within a study of OX40 agonist ivuxolimab in advanced cancers. Findings and limits, study-wide: The CD4+ and CD8+ T cells in the blood had expanded clonally by week 6 at 0.1 to 3.0 mg/kg. Antigen specificity remained undetermined for the expanded peripheral T cells.

Generated by immunoSEQ multiplex PCR, the TCRdb table keeps only in-frame clones and is missing some. There are around 99,000 clones in the sample; nearly 90% occur only once, and more than 0.15% lies in the top ten. Remarks on this clone: Its antigen is unknown.

Germline V gene sequence: CDR1 MNHEY, CDR2 SMNVEV (reference sequence). J lost 4 bases, V lost 8 bases, and 4 bases had no gene match. CDR3 size: 12 residues. This clonotype originated in an adult with an advanced solid tumor such as melanoma, head and neck, liver or kidney cancer. The chain has TRBV27 and TRBJ2-5; 7 nucleotides line up with TRBD2. The material sequenced was CD4+ or CD8+ T cells sorted from blood, taken in a trial of the OX40 agonist ivuxolimab. CDR3 loop: CASGGVRETQYF. In DNA form, the CDR3 reads TGTGCCAGCGGGGGGGTGCGAGAGACCCAGTACTTC.